This note documents a single T cell receptor (beta chain) sequence. Its target is not known. 60 Vbeta and 13 Jbeta primers were used in PCR. Sequenced by immunoSEQ multiplex PCR; TCRdb stores in-frame clones only, minus some. Here the sample spans some 150,000 clones, around 80% being singletons. The sample belongs to a study of cytomegalovirus exposure and HLA in healthy donors. General study findings and limits: As was reported, the HLA-A and HLA-B alleles of most subjects were accurately predicted from TCR beta sequences.

Sequenced input: PBMCs. The origin of this receptor is a man aged 18 to 29 in good health and CMV-seropositive.

Here the CDR3 DNA reads TGCGCCAGCAGCCAGGTAGCGGGAGCTAAGGATTTGCCGTTCTTC. Amino acid sequence: CASSQVAGAKDLPFF. This chain links TRBV4-1 with TRBJ2-1; TRBD2 matches at 9 bases. V shed 3 bases, J shed 15 bases, and the junction held 15 bases outside the gene matches. This CDR3 spans 15 amino acids. CDR1 and CDR2 (germline): MGHRA, YSYEKL.